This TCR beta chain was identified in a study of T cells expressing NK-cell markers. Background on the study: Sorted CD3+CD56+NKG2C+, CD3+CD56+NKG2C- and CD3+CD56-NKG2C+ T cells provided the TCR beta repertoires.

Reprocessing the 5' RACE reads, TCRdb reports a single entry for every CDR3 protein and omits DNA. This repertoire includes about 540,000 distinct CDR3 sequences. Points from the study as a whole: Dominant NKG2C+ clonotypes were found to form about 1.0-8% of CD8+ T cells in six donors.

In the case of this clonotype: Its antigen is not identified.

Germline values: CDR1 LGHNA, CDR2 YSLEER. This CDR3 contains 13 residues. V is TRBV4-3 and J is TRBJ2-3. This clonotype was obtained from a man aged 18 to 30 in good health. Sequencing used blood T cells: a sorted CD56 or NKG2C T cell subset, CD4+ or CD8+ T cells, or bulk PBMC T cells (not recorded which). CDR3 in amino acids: CASSQGMGDTQYF.